This TCR beta chain appears in the sequencing data of a study of shared clonotypes between healthy human individuals. Whole-study context: In total, the donors were two women and three men aged 18 to 49.

Sequencing used immunoSEQ multiplex PCR; TCRdb keeps in-frame clones, though not all of them. The table records 2 million to 2.5 million clones, under 95% of them present only once. Investigators divided CD4+ cells into CD45RA+ naive and CD45RA-negative memory subsets. Of note for this clone: Antigen unknown.

Broader study findings: The study found lower generation probabilities in non-shared clonotypes than in those shared by all four donors.

Germline V gene lookup returns CDR1 KGHSH and CDR2 LQKENI. The CDR3 consists of 19 residues. V dropped 3 bases and J dropped 0; count of bases not matched to a gene: 15. The receptor's source is a man aged 18 to 35 in good health. Some clones in this sample may be carry-over from other donors' samples. The chain joins TRBV18 to TRBJ2-7; 9 positions match TRBD2. The sample taken for sequencing was naive CD4+ T cells from PBMCs. Stated subset: CD45RA+ positively selected. CDR3 protein: CASSPRSLAGPTSSYEQYF. CDR3 nucleotides: TGTGCCAGCTCACCTCGCAGTCTAGCGGGACCAACTAGCTCCTACGAGCAGTACTTC. Drawing the rest from reference TRBV18 and TRBJ2-7, the complete variable domain is NAGVMQNPRHLVRRRGQEARLRCSPMKGHSHVYWYRQLPEEGLKFMVYLQKENIIDESGMPKERFSAEFPKEGPSILRIQQVVRGDSAAYFCASSPRSLAGPTSSYEQYFGPGTRLTVT.